This TCR beta chain was observed in a study of cytomegalovirus exposure and HLA in healthy donors. Vbeta (60) and Jbeta (13) primers were used in the PCR. Per the original data handling: It was a later analysis that counted 75 million to 90 million unique TCR beta chains, of which some 9.9 million were shared. Assay: immunoSEQ multiplex PCR; the TCRdb copy retains only in-frame clones and omits some. That table is the source of V, J and clone size, and D and trimming were worked out from the DNA. The sample lists some 99,000 clones, approximately 70% occurring once. The sample holds a few counts of this clone. Donors counted as nominally healthy when sampled, yet unrecorded immune exposures were likely. This CDR3 is 15 amino acids long. The germline gives CDR1 SGHAT, CDR2 FQNNGV. The V gene end was trimmed by 7 bases and the J gene end by 5 bases; junction bases not matched to a gene: 4.

The sequenced sample was PBMCs. The V and J genes are TRBV11-2 and TRBJ2-5, with 16 bases that match TRBD2. The sequence derives from a woman aged 65 to 85 in good health and CMV-seropositive. Written as DNA, the CDR3 is TGTGCCAGCACCACGGGACTAGCGGGGGGGGAGACCCAGTACTTC. It is translated as CASTTGLAGGETQYF.